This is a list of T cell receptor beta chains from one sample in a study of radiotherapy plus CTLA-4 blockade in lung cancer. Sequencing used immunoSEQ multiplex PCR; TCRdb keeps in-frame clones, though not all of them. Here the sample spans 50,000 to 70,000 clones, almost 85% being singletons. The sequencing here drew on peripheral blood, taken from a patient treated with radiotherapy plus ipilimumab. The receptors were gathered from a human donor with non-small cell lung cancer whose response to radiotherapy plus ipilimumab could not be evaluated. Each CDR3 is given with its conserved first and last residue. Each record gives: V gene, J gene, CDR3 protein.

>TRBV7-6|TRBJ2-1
CASSSGDEQFF
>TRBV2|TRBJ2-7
CASSEKQRQGQYF
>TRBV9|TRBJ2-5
CASSVGAGGRPETQYF
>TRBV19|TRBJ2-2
CASRVAGVVATGELFF
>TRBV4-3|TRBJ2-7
CASSQAIPGQGTDEQYF
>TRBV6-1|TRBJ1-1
CASRFRENTEAFF
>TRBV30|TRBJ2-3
CAWSLPPDTQYF
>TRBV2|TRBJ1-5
CASSSGTRNQPQHF
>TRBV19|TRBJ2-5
CASSGQGTTQYF
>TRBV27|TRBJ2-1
CATRLFNEQFF
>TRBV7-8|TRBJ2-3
CASSLFPWGTSGDTQYF
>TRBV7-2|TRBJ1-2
CASSTDRPLYGYTF
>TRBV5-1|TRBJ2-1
CASSLYLAGAYNEQFF
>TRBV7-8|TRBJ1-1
CASSFAGGNTEAFF